A selection of T cell receptor beta chains follows, all from one sample in a study of blood T cell repertoires in COVID-19. Assay used: immunoSEQ multiplex PCR; TCRdb lists only in-frame clones, some missing. The data show some 200,000 clones, with roughly 80% seen just once and less than 11% held by the top ten. Material for sequencing was peripheral blood. Every receptor here comes from a woman aged 80 or over with acute or convalescent COVID-19. CDR3s include the opening cysteine and the closing phenylalanine or tryptophan. A D gene is named only where the DNA matches it firmly. Rows give clone size only sometimes, using once, few, many, or a class for an expanded clone.

V gene,clone size,J gene,D gene,CDR3 DNA,CDR3 protein
TRBV21-1,-,TRBJ2-3,-,TGTGCCAGCAGCAACGAGACTAGCGGCGAAAGGGGCACAGATACGCAGTATTTT,CASSNETSGERGTDTQYF
TRBV13,once,TRBJ1-1,-,TGTGCCAGCAGTCGGACTCAGAACACTGAAGCTTTCTTT,CASSRTQNTEAFF
TRBV28,-,TRBJ2-7,-,TGTGCCAGCCAGGGATTAAGCTACGAGCAGTACTTC,CASQGLSYEQYF
TRBV11-2,few,TRBJ1-4,-,TGTGCCAGCAGCTTCCAAGGGGGTAATGAAAAACTGTTTTTT,CASSFQGGNEKLFF
TRBV3-1/TRBV3-2,-,TRBJ1-1,-,TGTGCCAGCAGCCGAACACAGAACACTGAAGCTTTCTTT,CASSRTQNTEAFF
TRBV3-1/TRBV3-2,-,TRBJ1-1,-,TGTGCCAGCAGCCAAGCCCCCATGAACACTGAAGCTTTCTTT,CASSQAPMNTEAFF
TRBV11-2,once,TRBJ2-5,-,TGTGCCAGCAGCGGTCGCAGGGGACCCCTCGAGACCCAGTACTTC,CASSGRRGPLETQYF
TRBV5-1,-,TRBJ1-1,-,TGCGCCAGCAGCATTGGACAGAACACTGAAGCTTTCTTT,CASSIGQNTEAFF
TRBV6-6,few,TRBJ2-1,TRBD2,TGTGCCAGCAGCAAGCGGGGGGGCAATGAGCAGTTCTTC,CASSKRGGNEQFF
TRBV6-5,-,TRBJ2-3,TRBD2,TGTGCCAGCCAAGACTATAGGCGGGGGGGCGCCCATTTT,CASQDYRRGGAHF
TRBV5-4,-,TRBJ2-3,-,TGTGCCAGCAGCCACTTGGGGCAGGGGGGACTCACAGATACGCAGTATTTT,CASSHLGQGGLTDTQYF
TRBV7-2,-,TRBJ2-5,TRBD2,TGTGCCAGCAGCCCTCGAGCGGGGGCGGGGGAGACCCAGTACTTC,CASSPRAGAGETQYF
TRBV7-6,few,TRBJ2-5,-,TGTGCCAGCAGCTTAGATAGCGGTCAGAGTTTGGAGACCCAGTACTTC,CASSLDSGQSLETQYF
TRBV9,once,TRBJ1-4,TRBD1,TGTGCCAGCAGCGACCGGACAGGTTCAACTAATGAAAAACTGTTTTTT,CASSDRTGSTNEKLFF
TRBV7-9,-,TRBJ1-4,-,TGTGCCAGTAACTTGGGCACGGATGGGGAAAAACTGTTTTTT,CASNLGTDGEKLFF
TRBV5-1,few,TRBJ2-7,-,TGCGCCAGCAGCTTGGACCAGGGTTACTACGAGCAGTACTTC,CASSLDQGYYEQYF
TRBV19,-,TRBJ1-2,-,TGTGCCAGCTTGACACCGGGACATTTAACCTATGGCTACACCTTC,CASLTPGHLTYGYTF
TRBV2,-,TRBJ2-5,-,TGTGCCAGCAGTGAAGCTTACAGGGTTCAAGAGACCCAGTACTTC,CASSEAYRVQETQYF
TRBV6-5,-,TRBJ1-2,TRBD1,TGTGCCAGCAGTCCTCGACAGGGGTTCGACTATGGCTACACCTTC,CASSPRQGFDYGYTF
TRBV30,-,TRBJ1-6,-,TGTGCCTGGGGGGACCAGTCGGGGAATGGGATCTATAATTCACCCCTCCACTTT,CAWGDQSGNGIYNSPLHF
TRBV7-2,once,TRBJ1-2,-,TGTGCCAGCAGCTCCACAGGGTGGCGGGGCTACACCTTC,CASSSTGWRGYTF
TRBV2,-,TRBJ2-3,-,TGTGCCAGCAGTGATCCAACCCGACAGATTACTACTTCCACAGATACGCAGTATTTT,CASSDPTRQITTSTDTQYF
TRBV3-1/TRBV3-2,-,TRBJ1-3,TRBD1,TGTGCCAGCCGTGACAGGGGGTCCGGAAACACCATATATTTT,CASRDRGSGNTIYF
TRBV10-1,few,TRBJ2-7,TRBD2,TGCGCCACTGGACTAGCGGGAGTTAACGAGCAGTACTTC,CATGLAGVNEQYF
TRBV4-2,-,TRBJ1-3,TRBD1,TGTGCCAGCAGCCAAGAACTAACCTGGACAGGAGAAAACACCATATATTTT,CASSQELTWTGENTIYF
TRBV7-3,-,TRBJ2-1,TRBD1,TGTGCCAGCAGCCAACCGACAGGGACGCATGAGCAGTTCTTC,CASSQPTGTHEQFF
TRBV6-6,-,TRBJ2-7,-,TGTGCCAGCACGGGGTCCTACGAGCAGTACTTC,CASTGSYEQYF
TRBV27,few,TRBJ2-3,TRBD2,TGTGCCAGTCAAGAGGGGACTAGCGGTACAGATACGCAGTATTTT,CASQEGTSGTDTQYF